The entry below gives a single T cell receptor (beta chain) sequence along with its context. V lost 7 bases to trimming and J lost 5 bases; unmatched junction nucleotides: 13. The CDR3 is 15 amino acids. Germline V lookup: CDR1 SEHNR, CDR2 FQNEAQ (reference sequence). Of the isolated RNA, all was reverse transcribed, and so the sequenced material was expressed TCRB transcripts. Using immunoSEQ multiplex PCR, the repertoire was profiled, and TCRdb retains in-frame clones only, with some absent. This sample has roughly 370,000 clones, with 14% found just once. The entry originates in a study of beta chain features in type 1 diabetes.

What was sequenced was naive CD4+ T cells from blood. The gene calls are TRBV7-9 and TRBJ2-5, with 7 positions matching TRBD2. The TCR was taken from a young man in good health. The CDR3 nucleotides read TGTGCCAGCAATGGAGGGAGGGCCTCAAGCGAGACCCAGTACTTC. It specifies CASNGGRASSETQYF.